This T cell receptor (beta chain) was sequenced during a study of T-cell memory formation after mild COVID-19. Remarks on this clonotype: The antigen is unknown.

MiXCR, applied by TCRdb to the 5' RACE reads, yields one record per CDR3 protein. This table holds approximately 180,000 distinct CDR3 sequences, about a sixth found once. The study, taken as a whole, reports: Some clones that responded were present in memory (sampled pre-infection), which suggests cross-reactive memory joined.

This TCR was sampled from an adult woman who had mild COVID-19 (a few samples of this study predate the infection). Cell type and time point are not known. Sequencing was performed on PBMCs or a T cell subset sorted from them (not recorded which).

The CDR3 is CASSLRQTGSYNEQFF. DNA of the CDR3: TGTGCCAGCAGCTTACGTCAAACGGGTTCCTACAATGAGCAGTTCTTC. The chain links TRBV7-9 to TRBJ2-1; D is unclear. This CDR3 is built from 16 residues. Germline CDR1 reads SEHNR; CDR2 reads FQNEAQ (reference sequence). V gave up 2 bases and J gave up 1 base, with 12 bases separating them.